These 18 T cell receptor beta chains originate from one sample sequenced in a study of blood T cell repertoires in COVID-19. Method: immunoSEQ multiplex PCR; TCRdb's copy keeps in-frame clones and lacks some. Altogether 56,000 or so clones are present, around 84% being singletons, with the ten largest covering about 3%. Sequencing was carried out using peripheral blood. The receptors come from a man aged 45-65 years with acute or convalescent COVID-19.

CDR3 sequence reads: CASSFPGGGLSSETQYF. The CDR3 region has the DNA TGTGCCAGCAGTTTCCCTGGGGGGGGGCTCTCATCAGAGACCCAGTACTTC. V and J are TRBV2 and TRBJ2-5; TRBD2 might be the D (7 bases). V lost 5 bases and J lost 4, with 23 bases in between. Germline V gene data show CDR1 as SNHLY and CDR2 as FYNNEI. The CDR3 runs to 17 residues.

The CDR3 nucleotides read TGTGCCAGCAGCCTGACTAGCGGGGTTTCTGATACGCAGTATTTT. Protein: CASSLTSGVSDTQYF. The gene calls are TRBV5-6 and TRBJ2-3, with TRBD2 matching over 11 bases. Per the germline V gene, CDR1 is SGHDT and CDR2 is YYEEEE. This CDR3 is 15 amino acids long. With 4 bases clipped from V and 6 bases from J, the junction kept 7 bases outside the gene matches.

This clone was counted only a few times. V usage is TRBV30 and J usage is TRBJ1-1, with D possibly matching TRBD1 (5 bases). V was shortened by 7 bases and J by 10 bases, with 16 bases between the two germline ends. CDR3 length equals 11 residues. CDR1 and CDR2 (germline): GTSNPN, SVGIG (reference sequence). CDR3 DNA: TGTGCCTTCGGGGGGTCCGTTTCAGCTTTCTTT. Protein product: CAFGGSVSAFF. The variable domain in full, with the rest retrieved from reference TRBV30 and TRBJ1-1, is SQTIHQWPATLVQPVGSPLSLECTVEGTSNPNLYWYRQAAGRGLQLLFYSVGIGQISSEVPQNLSASRPQDRQFILSSKKLLLSDSGFYLCAFGGSVSAFFGQGTRLTVV.

The V call is TRBV28, the J call TRBJ2-7; 7 bases line up with TRBD1. Per germline, CDR1 MDHEN and CDR2 SYDVKM. Germline trimming cut 4 bases from V and 1 base from J; bases unmatched to any gene: 4. The CDR3 is 14 residues long. CDR3 region: CASSSRQGSYEQYF. The CDR3 DNA reads as TGTGCCAGCAGTTCCCGACAGGGTTCCTACGAGCAGTACTTC.

The chain links TRBV20-1 to TRBJ1-5; TRBD1 is a possible D gene (5 bases). The V end was cut by 3 bases, the J end by 4 bases, with 10 bases between. This CDR3 has 13 residues. Per the germline V gene, CDR1 is DFQATT and CDR2 is SNEGSKA (reference sequence). CDR3 region: CSASGRVNQPQHF. As DNA, the CDR3 is TGCAGTGCTAGTGGCAGGGTAAATCAGCCCCAGCATTTT.

The chain joins TRBV5-1 to TRBJ2-5; D perhaps matches TRBD1 (6 bases). The V gene's germline CDR1 is SGHRS and CDR2 YFSETQ. V shed 4 bases and J shed 2 bases, with 21 bases lying between them. The CDR3 is 17 amino acids. The CDR3 nucleotides read TGCGCCAGCAGCGTGTATAGTAGGGGGTCGGGGCAAGAGACCCAGTACTTC. Protein product: CASSVYSRGSGQETQYF.

The chain uses TRBV5-4 and TRBJ2-3; 7 positions match TRBD1. The CDR3 has 16 residues. CDR1 and CDR2 from the germline V gene are SGHNT and YYREEE (reference sequence). V lost 0 bases, J lost 2 bases, and 6 bases stayed unmatched. The DNA of the CDR3 is TGTGCCAGCAGCTTGGATAAGACAGGGACCACAGATACGCAGTATTTT. Translating it yields CASSLDKTGTTDTQYF.

The table lists this clone with a few counts. The chain has TRBV27 and TRBJ2-7; a weak D match, TRBD1 (6 bases). The V gene lost 7 bases and the J gene lost 3 bases, with 19 bases spanning the gap. Germline CDR1 and CDR2: MNHEY and SMNVEV (reference sequence). The CDR3 has 15 residues. In DNA, the CDR3 is TGTGCCAGCACCCCCTTGGGTCCAGGGGTCTACGAGCAGTACTTC. This sequence encodes CASTPLGPGVYEQYF.

This chain connects TRBV27 to TRBJ1-2; no reliable D call. The CDR3 has 13 amino acids. Trimming left V 6 bases short and J 3 bases short, with 11 bases between. Germline assignment: CDR1 MNHEY and CDR2 SMNVEV (reference sequence). The CDR3 loop reads CASRPRVHYGYTF. CDR3 nucleotide sequence: TGTGCCAGCAGACCGAGGGTGCACTATGGCTACACCTTC.

The rearrangement uses TRBV11-2 and TRBJ2-7; 9 bases map to TRBD1. CDR1 is SGHAT and CDR2 is FQNNGV in the germline V gene. The J segment lost 2 bases and the V segment lost 4 bases, leaving 6 bases of the junction unmatched. CDR3 length: 15 residues. The chain's CDR3 is CASSSGTGRTYEQYF. The CDR3 coding sequence is TGTGCCAGCAGCTCCGGGACAGGGCGGACCTACGAGCAGTACTTC.

The chain has TRBV6-2 or TRBV6-3 and TRBJ1-5; possible D gene TRBD1, 5 bases. The V gene lost 0 bases and the J gene lost 2 bases, with 14 bases spanning the gap. The CDR3 is 17 residues long. Germline V lookup: CDR1 MNHEY, CDR2 SVGEGT. The CDR3 bases are TGTGCCAGCAGTTACTCGATCTCCAGGGTCGGCAATCAGCCCCAGCATTTT. Its protein product is CASSYSISRVGNQPQHF.

The chain is built from TRBV7-6 and TRBJ2-7; 12 bases agree with TRBD1. Germline values: CDR1 SGHVS, CDR2 FNYEAQ. There are 14 residues in the CDR3. The V gene end was trimmed by 5 bases and the J gene end by 2 bases; junction bases not matched to a gene: 1. In DNA, the CDR3 is TGTGCCAGCAGCCGGGACAGGGGGCCCTACGAGCAGTACTTC. Translation gives CASSRDRGPYEQYF.

This clone was detected only a few times. The rearrangement uses TRBV27 and TRBJ2-7, with no clear D. The V gene's germline CDR1 is MNHEY and CDR2 SMNVEV (reference sequence). The CDR3 runs 14 residues. The V end was cut by 8 bases, the J end by 0 bases, with 14 bases between. The CDR3 bases are TGTGCCAGCGGGCTACAGACGAGCTCCTACGAGCAGTACTTC. Translated: CASGLQTSSYEQYF.

V gene TRBV2 combines with J gene TRBJ1-6; no firm D call. CDR1 is SNHLY and CDR2 is FYNNEI in the germline V gene. The V and J ends lost 6 bases and 7 bases respectively, with 7 bases between them. This CDR3 has 12 residues. CDR3 protein: CASSGNNSPLHF. CDR3 DNA sequence: TGTGCCAGCAGCGGGAACAATTCACCCCTCCACTTT.

This clone was observed once. The chain joins TRBV7-9 to TRBJ1-6; TRBD1 might be the D (6 bases). The V gene lost 3 bases and the J gene lost 10 bases, with 16 bases spanning the gap. In germline, CDR1 is SEHNR, CDR2 FQNEAQ (reference sequence). CDR3 length equals 15 residues. The CDR3: CASSFSATGQSPLHF. The CDR3 coding sequence is TGTGCCAGCAGCTTCTCGGCAACAGGGCAATCACCCCTCCACTTT.

CDR3 sequence: CASSDGRSGPYNEQFF. The CDR3 DNA reads as TGTGCCAGCAGTGATGGGAGGTCGGGGCCCTACAATGAGCAGTTCTTC. The chain has TRBV6-1 and TRBJ2-1; tentatively, D is TRBD2 (6 bases). Trimming shortened V by 3 bases and J by 2 bases, and 14 bases separated the two germline ends. The CDR3 is made up of 16 amino acids. Germline values: CDR1 MNHNS, CDR2 SASEGT.

The rearrangement joins TRBV6-1 to TRBJ1-1, with a tentative D call TRBD1 (6 bases). The CDR3 covers 14 residues. V was trimmed by 3 bases and J by 7 bases, leaving 15 bases between them. In germline, CDR1 is MNHNS, CDR2 SASEGT. The CDR3 bases are TGTGCCAGCAGTGAGGGGCAGGGGCTTGGTGAAGCTTTCTTT. Protein product: CASSEGQGLGEAFF.

The V gene is TRBV13, the J gene TRBJ2-3; D unclear. Germline V lookup: CDR1 PRHDT, CDR2 FYEKMQ (reference sequence). The CDR3 is 14 amino acids. V was trimmed by 2 bases and J by 4 bases, leaving 10 bases between them. In nucleotides, the CDR3 is TGTGCCAGCAGCTTATTGCTGGGCGCAGATACGCAGTATTTT. It translates to CASSLLLGADTQYF.